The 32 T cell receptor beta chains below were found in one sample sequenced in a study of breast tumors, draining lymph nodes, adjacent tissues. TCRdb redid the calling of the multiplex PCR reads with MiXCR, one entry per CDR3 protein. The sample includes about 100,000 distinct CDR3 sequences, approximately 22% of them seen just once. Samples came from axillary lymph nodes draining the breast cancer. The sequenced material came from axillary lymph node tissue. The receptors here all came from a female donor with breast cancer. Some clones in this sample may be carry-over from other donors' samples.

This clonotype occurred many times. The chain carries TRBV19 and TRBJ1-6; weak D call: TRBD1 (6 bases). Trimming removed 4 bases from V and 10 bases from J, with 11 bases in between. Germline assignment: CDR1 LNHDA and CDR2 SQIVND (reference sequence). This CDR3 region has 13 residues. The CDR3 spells CASSSGGRSPLHF. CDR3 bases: TGTGCCAGTAGTAGTGGGGGGCGATCACCCCTCCACTTT.

CDR3 coding DNA: TGCGCCAGCAGTGATGGGGACAGGGGAATGGAGTCACCCCTCCACTTT. Its translation is CASSDGDRGMESPLHF. The chain is built from TRBV10-1 and TRBJ1-6, with 10 positions matching TRBD1. The CDR3 contains 16 residues. The V gene's germline CDR1 is WNHNN and CDR2 SYGVQD (reference sequence). Trimming at V came to 3 bases and at J to 10 bases, leaving 9 bases not matched to a gene.

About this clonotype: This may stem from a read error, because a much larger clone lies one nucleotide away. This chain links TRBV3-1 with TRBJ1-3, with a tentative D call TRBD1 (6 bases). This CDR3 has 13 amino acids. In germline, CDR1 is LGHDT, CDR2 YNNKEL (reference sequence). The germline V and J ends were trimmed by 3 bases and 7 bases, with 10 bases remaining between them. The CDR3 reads CASSHRDINTIYF. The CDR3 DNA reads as TGTGCCAGCAGCCATAGGGACATCAACACCATATATTTT.

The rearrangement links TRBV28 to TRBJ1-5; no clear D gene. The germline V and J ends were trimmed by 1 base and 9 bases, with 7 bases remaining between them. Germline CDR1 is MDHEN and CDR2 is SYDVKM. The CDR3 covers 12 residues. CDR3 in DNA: TGTGCCAGCAGTTTATCCGAGGGGCCCCAGCATTTT. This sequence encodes CASSLSEGPQHF.

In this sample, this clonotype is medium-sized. The CDR3 sequence: CASSATGTNVYYNSPLHF. CDR3 in DNA: TGCGCCAGCAGCGCCACCGGGACAAACGTTTACTATAATTCACCCCTCCACTTT. The genes are TRBV5-1 and TRBJ1-6, with a possible D match to TRBD1 (6 bases). The ends were cut back, 4 bases at V and 3 bases at J, with 20 bases in the middle. Germline V gene data show CDR1 as SGHRS and CDR2 as YFSETQ. The CDR3 is 18 residues long. Full variable domain (rest looked up from reference TRBV5-1 and TRBJ1-6): KAGVTQTPRYLIKTRGQQVTLSCSPISGHRSVSWYQQTPGQGLQFLFEYFSETQRNKGNFPGRFSGRQFSNSRSEMNVSTLELGDSALYLCASSATGTNVYYNSPLHFGNGTRLTVT.

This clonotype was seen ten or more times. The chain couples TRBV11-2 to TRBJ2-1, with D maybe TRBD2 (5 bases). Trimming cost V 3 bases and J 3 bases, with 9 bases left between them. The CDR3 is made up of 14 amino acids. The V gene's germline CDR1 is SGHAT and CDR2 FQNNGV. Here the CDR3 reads CASSLARDYNEQFF. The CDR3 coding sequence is TGTGCCAGCAGCTTGGCGAGGGACTACAATGAGCAGTTCTTC.

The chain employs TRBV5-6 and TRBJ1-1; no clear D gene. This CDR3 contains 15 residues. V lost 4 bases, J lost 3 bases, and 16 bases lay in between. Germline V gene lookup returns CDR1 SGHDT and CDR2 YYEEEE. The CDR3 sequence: CASSPAIKTYTEAFF. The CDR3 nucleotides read TGTGCCAGCAGCCCCGCGATCAAAACTTACACTGAAGCTTTCTTT.

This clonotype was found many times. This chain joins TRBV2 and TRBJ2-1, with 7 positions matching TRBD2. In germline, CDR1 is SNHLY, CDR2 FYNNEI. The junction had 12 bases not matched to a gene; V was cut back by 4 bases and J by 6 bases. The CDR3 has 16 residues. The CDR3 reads CASSVLGGGYGNEQFF. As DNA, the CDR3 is TGTGCCAGCAGTGTCCTTGGGGGAGGGTATGGCAATGAGCAGTTCTTC.

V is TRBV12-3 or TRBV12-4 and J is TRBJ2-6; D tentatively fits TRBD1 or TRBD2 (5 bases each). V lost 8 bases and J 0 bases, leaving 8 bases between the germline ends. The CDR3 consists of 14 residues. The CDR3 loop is CASRGSSGANVLTF. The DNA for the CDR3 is TGTGCCAGCCGGGGCAGCTCTGGGGCCAACGTCCTGACTTTC.

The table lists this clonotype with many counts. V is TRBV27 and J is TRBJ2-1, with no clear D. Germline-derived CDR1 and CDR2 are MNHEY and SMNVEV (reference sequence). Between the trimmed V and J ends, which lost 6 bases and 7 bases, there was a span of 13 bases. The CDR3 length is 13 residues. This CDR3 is CASSLGKRNEQFF. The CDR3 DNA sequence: TGTGCCAGCAGCCTAGGGAAAAGGAATGAGCAGTTCTTC.

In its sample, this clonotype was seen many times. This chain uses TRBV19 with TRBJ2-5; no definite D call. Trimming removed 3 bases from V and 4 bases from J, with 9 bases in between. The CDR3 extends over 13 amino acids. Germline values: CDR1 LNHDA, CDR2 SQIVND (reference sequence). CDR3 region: CASSITRLETQYF. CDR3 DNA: TGTGCCAGTAGTATCACCAGGCTAGAGACCCAGTACTTC.

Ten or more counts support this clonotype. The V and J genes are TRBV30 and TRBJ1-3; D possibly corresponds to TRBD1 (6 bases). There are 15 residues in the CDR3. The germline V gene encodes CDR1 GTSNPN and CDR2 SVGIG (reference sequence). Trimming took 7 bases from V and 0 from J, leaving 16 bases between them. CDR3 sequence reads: CAFQKGQYSGNTIYF. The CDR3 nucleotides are TGTGCCTTCCAAAAAGGACAGTACTCTGGAAACACCATATATTTT. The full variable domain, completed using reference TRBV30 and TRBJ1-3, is SQTIHQWPATLVQPVGSPLSLECTVEGTSNPNLYWYRQAAGRGLQLLFYSVGIGQISSEVPQNLSASRPQDRQFILSSKKLLLSDSGFYLCAFQKGQYSGNTIYFGEGSWLTVV.

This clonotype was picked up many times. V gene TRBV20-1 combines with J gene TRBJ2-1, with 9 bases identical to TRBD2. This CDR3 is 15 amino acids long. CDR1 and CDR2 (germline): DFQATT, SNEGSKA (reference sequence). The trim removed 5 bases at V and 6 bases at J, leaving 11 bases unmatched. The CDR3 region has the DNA TGCAGTGCTCCCAAAGGACTAGCGTCCGGCAATGAGCAGTTCTTC. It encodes CSAPKGLASGNEQFF.

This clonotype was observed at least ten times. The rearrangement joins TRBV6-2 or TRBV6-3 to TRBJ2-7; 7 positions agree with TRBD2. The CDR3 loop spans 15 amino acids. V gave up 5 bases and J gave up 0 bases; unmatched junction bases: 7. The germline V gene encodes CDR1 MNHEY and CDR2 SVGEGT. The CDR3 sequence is CASSRGDPGSYEQYF. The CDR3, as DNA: TGTGCCAGCAGTCGGGGGGACCCGGGCTCCTACGAGCAGTACTTC.

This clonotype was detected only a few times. In DNA, the CDR3 is TGTGCCAGCAGCGTTAACGGTAATAGCAATCAGCCCCAGCATTTT. The encoded protein is CASSVNGNSNQPQHF. V usage is TRBV9 and J usage is TRBJ1-5, with no clear D. The CDR3 is 15 residues long. Germline-derived CDR1 and CDR2 are SGDLS and YYNGEE. V shed 2 bases and J shed 0 bases, with 9 bases lying between them.

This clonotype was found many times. The CDR3 nucleotides are TGTGCCAGCAGTGAACAGGGGACAAGGGAAAAACTGTTTTTT. The encoded protein is CASSEQGTREKLFF. The chain has TRBV28 and TRBJ1-4; 7 bases line up with TRBD1. Germline-derived CDR1 and CDR2 are MDHEN and SYDVKM. CDR3 length: 14 amino acids. V was clipped by 5 bases and J by 8 bases; unmatched bases: 8.

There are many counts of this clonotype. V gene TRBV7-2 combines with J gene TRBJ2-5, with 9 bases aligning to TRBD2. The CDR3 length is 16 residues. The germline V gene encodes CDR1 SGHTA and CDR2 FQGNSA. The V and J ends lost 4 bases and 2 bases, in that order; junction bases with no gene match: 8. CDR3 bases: TGTGCCAGCAGCTATACCAGCGGGGGGATTCAAGAGACCCAGTACTTC. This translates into CASSYTSGGIQETQYF.

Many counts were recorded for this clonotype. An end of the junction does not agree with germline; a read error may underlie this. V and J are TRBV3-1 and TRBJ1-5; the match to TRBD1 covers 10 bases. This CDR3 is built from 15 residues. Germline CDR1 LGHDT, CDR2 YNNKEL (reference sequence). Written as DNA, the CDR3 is TGTGCCAGCAGTCAAGCCGGGACAGGGGATCAGCCCCAGCATTTT. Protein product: CASSQAGTGDQPQHF.

This CDR3 is CASSRPWAGTYGYTF. The CDR3 nucleotides read TGTGCCAGCAGCCGCCCCTGGGCAGGGACTTATGGCTACACCTTC. The chain joins TRBV5-6 to TRBJ1-2; TRBD1 is a possible D gene (5 bases). V shed 4 bases and J shed 5 bases, with 18 bases lying between them. The germline V gene has CDR1 SGHDT and CDR2 YYEEEE. This CDR3 is built from 15 residues.

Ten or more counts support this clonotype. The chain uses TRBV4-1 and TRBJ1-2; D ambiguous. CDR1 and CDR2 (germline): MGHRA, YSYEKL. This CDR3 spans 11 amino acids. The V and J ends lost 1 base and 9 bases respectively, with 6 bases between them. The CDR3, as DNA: TGCGCCAGCAGCCAAGCGGGTAGCTACACCTTC. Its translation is CASSQAGSYTF.

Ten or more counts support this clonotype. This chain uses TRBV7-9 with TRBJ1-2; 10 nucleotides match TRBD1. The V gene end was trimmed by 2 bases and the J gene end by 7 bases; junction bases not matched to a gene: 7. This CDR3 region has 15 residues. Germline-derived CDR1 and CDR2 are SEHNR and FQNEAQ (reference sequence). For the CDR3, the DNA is TGTGCCAGCAGCTTAAGCGACAGGGGGCGGAGTGGCTACACCTTC. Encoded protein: CASSLSDRGRSGYTF.

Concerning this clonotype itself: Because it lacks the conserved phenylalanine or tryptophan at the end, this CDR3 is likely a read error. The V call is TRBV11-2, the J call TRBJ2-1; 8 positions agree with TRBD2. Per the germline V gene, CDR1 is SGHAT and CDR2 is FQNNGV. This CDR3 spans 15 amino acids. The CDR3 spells CVSSLAGILYNEQFL. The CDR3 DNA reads TGTGTCAGCAGCTTAGCGGGGATCCTCTACAATGAGCAGTTCCTC.

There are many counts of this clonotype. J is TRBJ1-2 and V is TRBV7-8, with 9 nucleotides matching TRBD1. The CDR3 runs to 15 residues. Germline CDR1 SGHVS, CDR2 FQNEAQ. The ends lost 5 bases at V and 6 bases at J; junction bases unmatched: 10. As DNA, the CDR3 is TGTGCCAGCAGCAATCGAACAGGGGGCAGGCATGGCTACACCTTC. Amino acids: CASSNRTGGRHGYTF. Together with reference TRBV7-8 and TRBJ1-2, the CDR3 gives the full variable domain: GAGVSQSPRYKVAKRGQDVALRCDPISGHVSLFWYQQALGQGPEFLTYFQNEAQLDKSGLPSDRFFAERPEGSVSTLKIQRTQQEDSAVYLCASSNRTGGRHGYTFGSGTRLTVV.

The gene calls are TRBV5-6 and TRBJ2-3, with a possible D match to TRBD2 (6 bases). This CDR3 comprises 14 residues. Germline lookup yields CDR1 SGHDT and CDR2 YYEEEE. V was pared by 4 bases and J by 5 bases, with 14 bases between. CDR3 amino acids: CASSQGTFRDTQYF. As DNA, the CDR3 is TGTGCCAGCAGCCAAGGGACTTTCAGAGATACGCAGTATTTT.

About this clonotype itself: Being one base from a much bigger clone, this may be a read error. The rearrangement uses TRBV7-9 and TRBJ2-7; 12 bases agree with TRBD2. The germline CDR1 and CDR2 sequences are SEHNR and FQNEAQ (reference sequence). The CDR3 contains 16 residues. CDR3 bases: TGTGCCAGCAGCCTAGCGGGAGGGCCCCTCCACTACGAGCAGTACTTC. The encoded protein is CASSLAGGPLHYEQYF.

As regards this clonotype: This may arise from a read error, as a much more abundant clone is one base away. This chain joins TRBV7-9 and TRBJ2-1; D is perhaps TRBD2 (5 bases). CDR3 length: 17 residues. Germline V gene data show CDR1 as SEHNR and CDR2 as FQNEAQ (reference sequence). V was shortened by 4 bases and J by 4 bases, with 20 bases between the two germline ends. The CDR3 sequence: CASSSKRLEGFYNEQFF. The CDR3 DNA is TGTGCCAGCAGCTCGAAAAGGCTAGAGGGATTTTACAATGAGCAGTTCTTC.

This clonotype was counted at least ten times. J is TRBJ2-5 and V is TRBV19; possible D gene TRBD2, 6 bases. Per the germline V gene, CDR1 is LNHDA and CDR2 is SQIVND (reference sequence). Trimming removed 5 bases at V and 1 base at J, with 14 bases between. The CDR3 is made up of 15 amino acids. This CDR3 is CASSRRDGGQETQYF. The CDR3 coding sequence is TGTGCCAGTAGTCGGCGGGACGGAGGCCAAGAGACCCAGTACTTC.

CDR3 coding DNA: TGCAGTGCTAGAGCTGGAGGACGGACCTATAATTCACCCCTCCACTTT. Translated: CSARAGGRTYNSPLHF. The chain has TRBV20-1 and TRBJ1-6; D not resolved. Germline loops: CDR1 DFQATT, CDR2 SNEGSKA (reference sequence). V was trimmed by 1 base and J by 2 bases, leaving 12 bases between them. The CDR3 runs to 16 residues.

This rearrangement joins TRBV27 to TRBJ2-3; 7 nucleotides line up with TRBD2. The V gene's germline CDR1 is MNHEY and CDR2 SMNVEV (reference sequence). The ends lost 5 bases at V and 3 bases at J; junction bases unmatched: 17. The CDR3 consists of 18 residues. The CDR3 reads CASSGLPTRDYITDTQYF. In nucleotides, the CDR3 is TGTGCCAGCAGTGGATTACCAACAAGGGACTACATTACAGATACGCAGTATTTT.

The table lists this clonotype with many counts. CDR3 DNA: TGTGCCACCAGTGATTTTGCCACTAACTATGGCTACACCTTC. This gives the protein CATSDFATNYGYTF. The chain joins TRBV24-1 to TRBJ1-2; D is ambiguous. The length of the CDR3 is 14 residues. V was shortened by 1 base and J by 0 bases, with 5 bases between the two germline ends. The germline CDR1 and CDR2 sequences are KGHDR and SFDVKD.

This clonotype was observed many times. The CDR3 here is CASSAYRGQGVYTF. DNA for the CDR3: TGTGCCAGCAGTGCTTATCGAGGACAGGGAGTCTACACCTTC. The chain carries TRBV6-2 or TRBV6-3 and TRBJ1-2; the match to TRBD1 covers 8 bases. The CDR3 spans 14 residues. Per the germline V gene, CDR1 is MNHEY and CDR2 is SVGEGT. Trimming cost V 5 bases and J 10 bases; bases outside gene matches: 12.

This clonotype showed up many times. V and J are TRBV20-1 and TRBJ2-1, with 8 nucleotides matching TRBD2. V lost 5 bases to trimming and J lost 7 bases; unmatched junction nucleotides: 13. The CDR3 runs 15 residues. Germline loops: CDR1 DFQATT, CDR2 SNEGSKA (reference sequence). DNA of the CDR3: TGCAGTGCTCACCCACTGGCGGGAGGCGGGAATGAGCAGTTCTTC. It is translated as CSAHPLAGGGNEQFF.